This T cell receptor beta chain was recorded in a study of blood T cell repertoires in COVID-19. At the level of the study: Collection of acute and convalescent COVID-19 samples took place in the United States, Italy and Spain. The analysed material was cDNA or gDNA that came from T cells, B-cell-depleted T cells, or PBMCs.

CDR3 length: 13 amino acids. Trimming left V 5 bases short and J 4 bases short, with 11 bases between. Germline CDR1 MDHEN, CDR2 SYDVKM. Original data processing: From reference gene primer amplification, estimates of nucleated cell counts were derived. Assay: immunoSEQ multiplex PCR; the TCRdb copy retains only in-frame clones and omits some. Clonal size and the V and J genes are those of that table, whereas D and trimming came from the DNA. This table has around 29,000 clones, around 89% appearing once. This clonotype was sampled from a man between 60 and 75 years old with acute or convalescent COVID-19. V gene TRBV28 combines with J gene TRBJ1-2; possibly TRBD1 for D (6 bases). Sequenced: peripheral blood. The CDR3 DNA follows: TGTGCCAGCAGTCCCAGGACAGTCTATGGCTACACCTTC. Translating gives CASSPRTVYGYTF.